Included here is one T cell receptor beta chain sequence, with context. The antigen is unknown. This entry is derived from a study of healthy donors' naive CD4 and CD8 T cells. General study findings and limits: A reported CD4+/CD8+ bias affected most V and J genes in naive cells. CDR3 charge plus V and J genes appeared to account for approximately 13% of CD4/CD8 variance.

Naive T cells were sorted: CD4+CD8-CD45RO-CD45RA+ for CD4+, CD8+CD4-CD45RA+CD27bright for CD8+. A linear amplification protocol produced the TCR libraries from 500 ng of total RNA. TCRdb recomputed calls from the reads with MiXCR, one row per CDR3 protein. The sample has about 180,000 distinct CDR3 sequences; 74% are singletons. The specimen sequenced was naive CD4+ and CD8+ T cells sorted from blood, pooled from several donors. This sequence originates from a pool of human donors in good health; the sample pools cells from several healthy donors.

The CDR3 loop reads CASSPRTTTDTQYF. The CDR3 DNA sequence: TGTGCCAGCAGTCCCCGGACAACTACAGATACGCAGTATTTT. The chain uses TRBV6-5 and TRBJ2-3; possibly TRBD1 for D (5 bases). Trimming removed 5 bases at V and 3 bases at J, with 12 bases between. Germline-derived CDR1 and CDR2 are MNHEY and SVGAGI. The length of the CDR3 is 14 residues.